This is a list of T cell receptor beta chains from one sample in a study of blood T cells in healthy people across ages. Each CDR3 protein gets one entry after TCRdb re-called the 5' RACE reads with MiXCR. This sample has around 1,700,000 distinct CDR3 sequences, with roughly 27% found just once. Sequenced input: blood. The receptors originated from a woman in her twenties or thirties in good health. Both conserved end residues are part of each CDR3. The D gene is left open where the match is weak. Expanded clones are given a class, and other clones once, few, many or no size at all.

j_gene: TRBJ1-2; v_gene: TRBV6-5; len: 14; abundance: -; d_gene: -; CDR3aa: CASGYSTANYGYTF; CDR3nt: TGTGCCAGCGGTTATTCGACAGCAAACTATGGCTACACCTTC
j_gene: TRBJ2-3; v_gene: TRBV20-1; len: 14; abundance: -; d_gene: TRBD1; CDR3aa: CSANHRTGADTQYF; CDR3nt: TGCAGTGCAAATCATCGGACAGGGGCAGATACGCAGTATTTT
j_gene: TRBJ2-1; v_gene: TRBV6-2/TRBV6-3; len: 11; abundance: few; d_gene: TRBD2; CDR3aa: CACGGDNEQFF; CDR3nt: TGTGCCTGCGGGGGGGACAATGAGCAGTTCTTC
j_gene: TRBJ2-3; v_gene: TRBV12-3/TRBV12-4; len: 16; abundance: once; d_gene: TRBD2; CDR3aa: CASSFIAGGQSDTQYF; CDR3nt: TGTGCCAGCAGTTTTATAGCGGGGGGGCAATCAGATACGCAGTATTTT
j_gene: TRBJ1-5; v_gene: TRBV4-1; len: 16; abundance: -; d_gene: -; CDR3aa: CASSLGQRYSNQPQHF; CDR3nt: TGCGCCAGCAGCCTAGGACAGCGGTATAGCAATCAGCCCCAGCATTTT
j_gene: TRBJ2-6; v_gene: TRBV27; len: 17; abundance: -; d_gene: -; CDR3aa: CANGRDKETSGANVLTF; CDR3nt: TGTGCCAACGGGCGGGACAAGGAAACCTCTGGGGCCAACGTCCTGACTTTC
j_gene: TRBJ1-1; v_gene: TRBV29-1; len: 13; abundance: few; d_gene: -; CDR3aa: CSVADRLNTEAFF; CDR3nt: TGCAGCGTCGCCGACAGGCTGAACACTGAAGCTTTCTTT
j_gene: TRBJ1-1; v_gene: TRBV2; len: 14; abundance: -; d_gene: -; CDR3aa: CASQEIPTNTEAFF; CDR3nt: TGTGCCAGCCAAGAGATCCCGACGAACACTGAAGCTTTCTTT
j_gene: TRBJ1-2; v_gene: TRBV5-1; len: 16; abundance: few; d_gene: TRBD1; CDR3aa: CASSFNRDSRTYGYTF; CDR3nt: TGCGCCAGCAGCTTTAACCGGGACAGTCGTACCTATGGCTACACCTTC
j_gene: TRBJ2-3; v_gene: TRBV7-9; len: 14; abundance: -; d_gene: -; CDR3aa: CASSFDLPTDTQYF; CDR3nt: TGTGCCAGCAGCTTCGATCTACCCACAGATACGCAGTATTTT
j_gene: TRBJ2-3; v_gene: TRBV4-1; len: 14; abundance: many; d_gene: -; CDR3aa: CASSQESSPDTQYF; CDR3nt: TGCGCCAGCAGCCAAGAATCCTCCCCAGATACGCAGTATTTT
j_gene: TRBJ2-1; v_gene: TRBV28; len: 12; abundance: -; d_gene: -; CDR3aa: CASSLGDTEQFF; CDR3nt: TGTGCCAGCAGTCTGGGGGATACTGAGCAGTTCTTC
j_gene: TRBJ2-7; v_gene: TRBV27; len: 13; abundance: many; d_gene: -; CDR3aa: CASSPKVSFGQYF; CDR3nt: TGTGCCAGCAGTCCTAAGGTCTCCTTTGGGCAGTACTTC
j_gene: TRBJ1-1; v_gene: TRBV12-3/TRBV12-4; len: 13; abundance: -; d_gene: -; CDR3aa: CASLSGVRAEAFF; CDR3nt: TGTGCCAGTTTGAGCGGGGTGAGGGCTGAAGCTTTCTTT
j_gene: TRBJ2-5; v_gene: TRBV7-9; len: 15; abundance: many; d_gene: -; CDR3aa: CASSLYSSLRETQYF; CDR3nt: TGTGCCAGCAGCTTATATAGCTCCCTGCGAGAGACCCAGTACTTC
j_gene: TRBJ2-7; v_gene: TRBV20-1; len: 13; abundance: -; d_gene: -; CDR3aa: CSARARGPYEQYF; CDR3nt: TGCAGTGCAAGGGCCCGAGGCCCCTACGAGCAGTACTTC
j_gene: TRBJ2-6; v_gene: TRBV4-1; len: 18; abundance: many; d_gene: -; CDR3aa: CASSLFSSASSGANVLTF; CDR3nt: TGCGCCAGCAGTCTTTTCTCCTCCGCAAGCTCTGGGGCCAACGTCCTGACTTTC
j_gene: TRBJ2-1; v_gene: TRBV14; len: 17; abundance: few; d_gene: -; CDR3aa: CASSQNFGQGSYNEQFF; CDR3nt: TGTGCCAGTAGCCAAAATTTCGGTCAGGGCTCCTACAATGAGCAGTTCTTC
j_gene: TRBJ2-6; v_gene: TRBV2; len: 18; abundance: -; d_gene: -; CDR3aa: CASERTELQLSGANVLTF; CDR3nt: TGTGCCAGCGAAAGGACAGAACTACAACTCTCTGGGGCCAACGTCCTGACTTTC
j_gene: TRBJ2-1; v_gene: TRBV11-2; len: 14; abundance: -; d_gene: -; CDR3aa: CASSQSRGPNEQFF; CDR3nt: TGTGCCAGCAGCCAATCCAGGGGCCCCAATGAGCAGTTCTTC
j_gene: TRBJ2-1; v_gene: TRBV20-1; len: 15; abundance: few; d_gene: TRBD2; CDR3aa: CSARAREGFTGEQFF; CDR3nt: TGCAGTGCTAGAGCGCGGGAGGGCTTTACCGGTGAGCAGTTCTTC
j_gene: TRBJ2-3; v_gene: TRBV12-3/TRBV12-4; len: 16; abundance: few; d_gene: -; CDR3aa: CASSLGGFEYTDTQYF; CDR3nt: TGTGCCAGCAGTTTAGGAGGGTTCGAGTACACAGATACGCAGTATTTT
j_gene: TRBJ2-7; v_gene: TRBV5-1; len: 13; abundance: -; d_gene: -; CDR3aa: CASSSATRYEQYF; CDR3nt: TGCGCCAGCAGTTCTGCGACCCGGTACGAGCAGTACTTC
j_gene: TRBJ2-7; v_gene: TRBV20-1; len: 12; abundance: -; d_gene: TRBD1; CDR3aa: CSLMTGVYEQYF; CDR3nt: TGCAGTCTCATGACAGGGGTGTACGAGCAGTACTTC
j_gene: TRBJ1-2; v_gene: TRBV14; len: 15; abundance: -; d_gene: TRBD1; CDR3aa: CASSQAGTGLYGYTF; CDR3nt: TGTGCCAGCAGCCAAGCCGGGACAGGGCTTTATGGCTACACCTTC
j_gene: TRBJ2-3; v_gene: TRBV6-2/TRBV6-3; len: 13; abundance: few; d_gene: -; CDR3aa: CATRQPVTDTQYF; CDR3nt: TGTGCCACAAGACAGCCTGTCACAGATACGCAGTATTTT
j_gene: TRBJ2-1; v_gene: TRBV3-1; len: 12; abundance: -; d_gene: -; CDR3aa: CASNDWSNEQFF; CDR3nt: TGTGCCAGCAATGACTGGAGCAATGAGCAGTTCTTC
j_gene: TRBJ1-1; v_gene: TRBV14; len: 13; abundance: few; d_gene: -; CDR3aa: CASSQQFNTEAFF; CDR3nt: TGTGCCAGCAGCCAACAGTTTAACACTGAAGCTTTCTTT
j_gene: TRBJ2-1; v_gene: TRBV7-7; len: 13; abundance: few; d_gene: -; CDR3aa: CASSLDWGKEQFF; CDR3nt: TGTGCCAGCAGCTTAGATTGGGGGAAGGAGCAGTTCTTC
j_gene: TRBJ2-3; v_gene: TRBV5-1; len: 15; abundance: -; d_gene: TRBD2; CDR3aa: CASSSSGSRTDTQYF; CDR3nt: TGCGCCAGCAGCTCTAGCGGGAGTCGTACAGATACGCAGTATTTT
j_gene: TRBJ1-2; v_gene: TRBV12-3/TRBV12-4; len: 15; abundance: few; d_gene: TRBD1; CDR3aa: CASSTNRGSNYGYTF; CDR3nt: TGTGCCAGCAGTACCAACAGGGGGAGTAACTATGGCTACACCTTC
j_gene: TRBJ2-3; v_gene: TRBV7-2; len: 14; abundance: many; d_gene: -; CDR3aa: CASSPRDSADTQYF; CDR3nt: TGTGCCAGCAGCCCGCGGGACTCGGCAGATACGCAGTATTTT
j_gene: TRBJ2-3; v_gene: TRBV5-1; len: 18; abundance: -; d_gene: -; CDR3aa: CASSSPRTETRSTDAQYF; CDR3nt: TGCGCCAGCAGCTCACCCCGGACAGAAACACGTAGCACAGATGCGCAGTATTTT
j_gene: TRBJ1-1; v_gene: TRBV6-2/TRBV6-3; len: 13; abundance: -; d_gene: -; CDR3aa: CASSYSHGSEAFF; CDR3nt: TGTGCCAGCAGTTACTCGCACGGAAGTGAAGCTTTCTTT
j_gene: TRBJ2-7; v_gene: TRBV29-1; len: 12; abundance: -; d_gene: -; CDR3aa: CSAGQHSYEQYF; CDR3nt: TGCAGCGCTGGACAGCACTCCTACGAGCAGTACTTC
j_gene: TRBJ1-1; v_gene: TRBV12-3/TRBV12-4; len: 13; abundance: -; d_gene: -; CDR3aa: CASRIEGYTEAFF; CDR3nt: TGTGCCAGCAGGATAGAGGGGTACACTGAAGCTTTCTTT
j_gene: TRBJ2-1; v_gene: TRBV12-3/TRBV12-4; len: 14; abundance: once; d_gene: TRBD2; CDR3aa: CASILAGGHNVQFF; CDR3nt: TGTGCCAGCATCCTAGCGGGGGGGCACAATGTGCAGTTCTTC
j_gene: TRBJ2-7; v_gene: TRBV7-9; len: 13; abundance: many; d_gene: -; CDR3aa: CASSTRDSREQYF; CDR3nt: TGTGCCAGCAGCACCCGGGACTCCCGCGAGCAGTACTTC
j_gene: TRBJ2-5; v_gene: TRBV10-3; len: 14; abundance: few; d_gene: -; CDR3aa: CAISDYGGADRQYF; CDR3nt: TGTGCCATCAGTGATTATGGGGGCGCGGACCGGCAGTACTTC
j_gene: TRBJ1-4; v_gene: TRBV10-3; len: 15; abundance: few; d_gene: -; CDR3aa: CAISDGTGRREKLFF; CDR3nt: TGTGCCATCAGTGACGGGACCGGCAGACGGGAAAAACTGTTTTTT
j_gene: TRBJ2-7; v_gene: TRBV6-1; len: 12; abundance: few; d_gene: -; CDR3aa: CASSAFSYEQYF; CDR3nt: TGTGCCAGCAGTGCCTTCTCCTACGAGCAGTACTTC
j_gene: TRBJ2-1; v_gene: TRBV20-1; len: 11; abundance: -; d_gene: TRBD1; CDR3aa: CSGSGGNEQFF; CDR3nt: TGCAGCGGGTCAGGGGGCAATGAGCAGTTCTTC
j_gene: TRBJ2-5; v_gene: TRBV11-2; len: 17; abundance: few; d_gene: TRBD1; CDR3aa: CVSSLFLGQGLQETQYF; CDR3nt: TGTGTCAGCAGCTTATTTTTAGGACAGGGACTTCAAGAGACCCAGTACTTC
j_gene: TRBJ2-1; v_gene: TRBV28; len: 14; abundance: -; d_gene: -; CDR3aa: CASQIWDQNNEQFF; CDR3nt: TGTGCCAGTCAAATCTGGGACCAGAACAATGAGCAGTTCTTC
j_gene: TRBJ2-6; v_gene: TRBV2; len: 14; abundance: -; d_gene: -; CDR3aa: CASKGFAGANVLTF; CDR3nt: TGTGCCAGCAAGGGGTTTGCTGGGGCCAACGTCCTGACTTTC
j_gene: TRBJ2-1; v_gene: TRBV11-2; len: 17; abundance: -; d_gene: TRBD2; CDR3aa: CASSPGTSGSEDNEQFF; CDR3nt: TGTGCCAGCAGCCCCGGGACTAGCGGGAGCGAGGACAATGAGCAGTTCTTC
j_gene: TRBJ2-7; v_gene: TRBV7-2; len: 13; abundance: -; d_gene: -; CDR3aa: CASSLSHRDEQYF; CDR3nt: TGTGCCAGCAGCTTATCCCACAGGGACGAGCAGTACTTC
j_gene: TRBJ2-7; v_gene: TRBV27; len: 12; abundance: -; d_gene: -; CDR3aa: CACSSNYYEQYF; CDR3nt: TGTGCCTGCAGCTCAAATTACTACGAGCAGTACTTC